These 5 T cell receptor beta chains came from one sample sequenced in a study of shared clonotypes between healthy human individuals. Assay: immunoSEQ multiplex PCR; the TCRdb copy retains only in-frame clones and omits some. In the table there are hundreds of thousands of clones, 72% of which are singletons. Input material: memory CD4+ T cells sorted from blood. Subset noted: CD45RA-negative fraction. These receptor sequences come from a woman aged 25 to 39 in good health.

This clone was seen a single time. The chain joins TRBV7-2 to TRBJ1-5, with D perhaps matching TRBD1 (6 bases). Germline CDR1 and CDR2: SGHTA and FQGNSA. This CDR3 is built from 17 residues. V gave up 3 bases and J gave up 0 bases, with 15 bases separating them. The DNA for the CDR3 is TGTGCCAGCAGCTTGTTACAGGACAGCACTAGCAATCAGCCCCAGCATTTT. Protein product: CASSLLQDSTSNQPQHF.

The sample holds a few counts of this clone. This rearrangement joins TRBV4-1 to TRBJ2-3; 7 bases are shared with TRBD2. CDR3 size: 16 residues. The J segment lost 1 base and the V segment lost 3 bases, leaving 7 bases of the junction unmatched. CDR1 is MGHRA and CDR2 is YSYEKL in the germline V gene. The CDR3 here is CASSHSRGGRTDTQYF. The CDR3 DNA is TGCGCCAGCAGCCATTCTCGGGGAGGGCGCACAGATACGCAGTATTTT.

The CDR3 coding sequence is TGCGCCAGCAGCTTGGTGCTGTCAGCTTATGACGGCTACACCTTC. It yields the protein CASSLVLSAYDGYTF. The rearrangement links TRBV5-1 to TRBJ1-2; D uncertain. Trimming took 0 bases from V and 8 from J, leaving 17 bases between them. Germline V gene lookup returns CDR1 SGHRS and CDR2 YFSETQ. This CDR3 comprises 15 residues.

V gene TRBV9 combines with J gene TRBJ2-1; possibly TRBD2 for D (6 bases). The CDR3 runs to 16 residues. Germline-derived CDR1 and CDR2 are SGDLS and YYNGEE. V was cut by 6 bases and J by 7 bases, with 23 bases left in between. This CDR3 is CASNTQVSGGVNEQFF. CDR3 in DNA: TGTGCCAGCAACACACAGGTTAGCGGAGGCGTTAATGAGCAGTTCTTC.

The chain joins TRBV7-9 to TRBJ2-7; D is perhaps TRBD2 (6 bases). Germline V gene lookup returns CDR1 SEHNR and CDR2 FQNEAQ (reference sequence). V was cut by 5 bases and J by 1 base, with 15 bases left in between. The CDR3 extends over 15 amino acids. CDR3 nucleotide sequence: TGTGCCAGCAGCGTATTTAACGGGAGATCCTACGAGCAGTACTTC. This sequence encodes CASSVFNGRSYEQYF.